This T cell receptor (beta chain) was documented in a study of human CD8 memory T cell subsets. This CDR3 contains 15 residues. Germline CDR1 and CDR2: SGHTA and FQGTGA. A remark on this clonotype: The antigen remains undetermined.

It was UMI-labeled 5' RACE by which the TCR beta libraries were made. Reanalyzing the 5' RACE reads, TCRdb keeps one entry per CDR3 protein, without DNA. Recorded for this sample: some 7,500 distinct CDR3 sequences. Study findings and constraints: Similarly high diversity marked stem-like memory and precursor exhausted T cells, unlike effector memory cells.

Healthy-donor buffy coats yielded the PBMC. Total CD8+ T cells were enriched by negative magnetic separation. This chain joins TRBV7-3 and TRBJ2-3. The source is a human donor in good health. The material sequenced was CD8+ T cells from PBMCs. The CDR3 reads CASSYDGISGDTQYF.